This T cell receptor beta chain was profiled in a study of cytomegalovirus exposure and HLA in healthy donors. Trimming at V came to 1 base and at J to 4 bases, leaving 11 bases not matched to a gene. CDR1 and CDR2 (germline): SQVTM, ANQGSEA. The CDR3 covers 17 residues. Profiling relied on immunoSEQ multiplex PCR, and the TCRdb table lists in-frame clones only, not all of them. The data hold 120,000 to 150,000 clones, with about nine tenths observed a single time. Study results and caveats: In vitro, a few CMV-associated chains proved specific for CMV antigens. Within the 90 to 150 validation repertoires, first-cohort TCR clusters tended to co-occur, according to a later analysis.

For this clone: The antigen remains undetermined.

This TCR was recovered from a man in his late teens or twenties in good health and CMV-seronegative. The sequenced sample was PBMCs. The chain employs TRBV29-1 and TRBJ2-2; 8 positions agree with TRBD1. CDR3 sequence (DNA): TGCAGCGTTGAAGTGGACAGGGCAGAACCTGGCACCGGGGAGCTGTTTTTT. Translating gives CSVEVDRAEPGTGELFF.